Following are 30 T cell receptor beta chains from one sample sequenced in a study of T cells in Graves' hyperthyroidism and ophthalmopathy. Amplification of TCR beta CDR3 regions was performed using RNA transcripts as template. Using the HTBI primer set, a first-round RT-PCR was run on the TCR CDR3. TCRdb passed the multiplex PCR reads through MiXCR, listing each CDR3 protein once. There are almost 350,000 distinct CDR3 sequences in the sample; about a sixth occur only once, and around 15% lies in the top ten. Sequencing was done on a sample of blood. Every receptor here comes from a woman between 35 and 50 years old with Graves' ophthalmopathy.

The chain recombines TRBV27 with TRBJ2-5; 13 positions agree with TRBD2. This CDR3 has 16 residues. CDR1 is MNHEY and CDR2 is SMNVEV in the germline V gene (reference sequence). The V segment lost 6 bases and the J segment 5 bases; nucleotides outside the gene matches: 9. The CDR3 sequence is CASSRRLAGGSETQYF. The CDR3 DNA follows: TGTGCCAGCAGCCGCCGACTAGCGGGAGGATCCGAGACCCAGTACTTC.

The sample holds many counts of this clonotype. V usage is TRBV3-1 and J usage is TRBJ2-7; D gene ambiguous. CDR1 and CDR2 (germline): LGHDT, YNNKEL (reference sequence). The ends were cut back, 1 base at V and 1 base at J, with 8 bases in the middle. This CDR3 spans 14 amino acids. CDR3 nucleotides: TGTGCCAGCAGCCAAGCGGCGATTTCCTACGAGCAGTACTTC. This gives the protein CASSQAAISYEQYF.

This chain connects TRBV6-1 to TRBJ1-2; no definite D call. The V end was cut by 4 bases, the J end by 2 bases, with 11 bases between. Germline lookup yields CDR1 MNHNS and CDR2 SASEGT. The length of the CDR3 is 14 residues. CDR3 DNA sequence: TGTGCCAGCAGTGTAGGCCGGTTCAACTATGGCTACACCTTC. This encodes CASSVGRFNYGYTF.

This clonotype was counted ten times or more. V and J are TRBV6-5 and TRBJ2-7; TRBD1 matches at 8 bases. V shed 5 bases, J shed 4 bases, and the junction held 4 bases outside the gene matches. CDR3 length equals 13 residues. Germline CDR1 and CDR2: MNHEY and SVGAGI. CDR3 nucleotides: TGTGCCAGCAGTAGGGACAGGCCTTACGAGCAGTACTTC. Its protein is CASSRDRPYEQYF.

This clonotype was detected many times. V usage is TRBV12-3 or TRBV12-4 and J usage is TRBJ2-2, with D uncertain. With 4 bases removed from V and 4 bases from J, the gap between germline ends came to 7 bases. The CDR3 spans 13 residues. CDR3 bases: TGTGCCAGCAGTTCCGGAATCACCGGGGAGCTGTTTTTT. This gives the protein CASSSGITGELFF.

This clonotype was found many times. The rearrangement links TRBV6-2 or TRBV6-3 to TRBJ2-5; no definite D call. V was cut by 10 bases and J by 2 bases, with 8 bases left in between. This CDR3 has 11 residues. Germline assignment: CDR1 MNHEY and CDR2 SVGEGT. The CDR3 region has the DNA TGTGCCACCCAGACACAAGAGACCCAGTACTTC. Translating it yields CATQTQETQYF.

Many counts were recorded for this clonotype. The chain links TRBV2 to TRBJ1-2, with D unresolved. The CDR3 loop spans 11 amino acids. Trimming cost V 3 bases and J 6 bases, with 5 bases left between them. Germline CDR1 and CDR2: SNHLY and FYNNEI. The CDR3 is CASSEENGYTF. CDR3 nucleotide sequence: TGTGCCAGCAGTGAGGAGAATGGCTACACCTTC.

This clonotype was detected many times. The V and J genes are TRBV15 and TRBJ2-7; a weak D match, TRBD2 (6 bases). V was trimmed by 5 bases and J by 3 bases, leaving 11 bases between them. This CDR3 comprises 13 residues. Germline CDR1 reads LNHNV; CDR2 reads YYDKDF (reference sequence). The CDR3 DNA is TGTGCCACCAGCGTTCGGGGGATCTACGAGCAGTACTTC. Amino acids: CATSVRGIYEQYF.

Notes on this clonotype: Germline is not matched at one junction end, which may reflect a read error. V usage is TRBV28 and J usage is TRBJ1-1; D possibly corresponds to TRBD1 (5 bases). Germline V gene data show CDR1 as MDHEN and CDR2 as SYDVKM. The CDR3 sequence is 14 residues long. The CDR3 DNA reads TGTGCCATCAGTGAGACAGTATGGGGCACTGAAGCTTTCTTT. Its protein product is CAISETVWGTEAFF. Looking up the rest from reference TRBV28 and TRBJ1-1 gives the full variable domain: DVKVTQSSRYLVKRTGEKVFLECVQDMDHENMFWYRQDPGLGLRLIYFSYDVKMKEKGDIPEGYSVSREKKERFSLILESASTNQTSMYLCAISETVWGTEAFFGQGTRLTVV.

This clonotype came up many times. V is TRBV5-5 and J is TRBJ1-2, with 7 bases fitting TRBD1. Trimming cost V 4 bases and J 4 bases; bases outside gene matches: 13. Germline lookup yields CDR1 SGHKS and CDR2 YYEKEE (reference sequence). CDR3 length equals 16 residues. The CDR3 reads CASSTFRTGYGYGYTF. The DNA of the CDR3 is TGTGCCAGCAGCACCTTTCGGACAGGCTACGGCTATGGCTACACCTTC. The complete variable domain, with remaining parts taken from reference TRBV5-5 and TRBJ1-2, reads DAGVTQSPTHLIKTRGQQVTLRCSPISGHKSVSWYQQVLGQGPQFIFQYYEKEERGRGNFPDRFSARQFPNYSSELNVNALLLGDSALYLCASSTFRTGYGYGYTFGSGTRLTVV.

The chain couples TRBV6-5 to TRBJ2-5, with D tentatively TRBD1 (5 bases). CDR1 and CDR2 (germline): MNHEY, SVGAGI. This CDR3 is built from 15 residues. V lost 2 bases and J 0 bases, leaving 10 bases between the germline ends. CDR3 in DNA: TGTGCCAGCAGTTACCCAGGGATGCACCAAGAGACCCAGTACTTC. Amino acids: CASSYPGMHQETQYF.

This chain connects TRBV6-1 to TRBJ2-7, with TRBD2 matching 8 bases. CDR1 is MNHNS, CDR2 SASEGT, per germline. The length of the CDR3 is 14 residues. The V and J ends lost 5 bases and 10 bases, in that order; junction bases with no gene match: 13. CDR3 in DNA: TGTGCCAGCAGTCCCGGGGGGGGGGTCGCGGATCAGTACTTC. It is translated as CASSPGGGVADQYF.

The rearrangement uses TRBV5-1 and TRBJ1-2, with D unclear. The V gene lost 0 bases and the J gene lost 0 bases, with 9 bases spanning the gap. CDR1 and CDR2 (germline): SGHRS, YFSETQ. CDR3 size: 15 residues. CDR3 sequence (DNA): TGCGCCAGCAGCTTGGACGGGGAAGCTAACTATGGCTACACCTTC. It yields the protein CASSLDGEANYGYTF. Based on the CDR3 plus reference TRBV5-1 and TRBJ1-2, the full variable domain is KAGVTQTPRYLIKTRGQQVTLSCSPISGHRSVSWYQQTPGQGLQFLFEYFSETQRNKGNFPGRFSGRQFSNSRSEMNVSTLELGDSALYLCASSLDGEANYGYTFGSGTRLTVV.

This clonotype was detected ten times or more. The CDR3 reads CASPRRDSGELFF. CDR3 DNA sequence: TGTGCCAGCCCTCGGCGGGATTCGGGGGAGCTGTTTTTT. The V gene is TRBV2, the J gene TRBJ2-2, with D tentatively TRBD2 (6 bases). This CDR3 is 13 amino acids long. Trimming cost V 8 bases and J 8 bases, with 15 bases left between them. CDR1 is SNHLY, CDR2 FYNNEI, per germline.

As concerns this clonotype: At one end, the junction sequence differs from germline, possibly due to a read error. V gene TRBV7-3 combines with J gene TRBJ2-7, with 14 bases that match TRBD2. The germline V gene has CDR1 SGHTA and CDR2 FQGTGA. The CDR3 runs to 19 residues. The CDR3: CASSLMIGGTSGSRYEQYF. The DNA for the CDR3 is TGTGCCAGCAGTTTAATGATTGGTGGGACTAGCGGGAGTAGGTACGAGCAGTACTTC.

This clonotype was seen many times. The V and J genes are TRBV6-4 and TRBJ1-1; D not certain. Germline CDR1 is MRHNA and CDR2 is SNTAGT. V lost 3 bases to trimming and J lost 0 bases, with 5 bases between them. The CDR3 spans 13 residues. The CDR3 nucleotides are TGTGCCAGCAGTGAGGCTATGAACACTGAAGCTTTCTTT. It translates to CASSEAMNTEAFF.

This clonotype was seen ten or more times. The rearrangement links TRBV28 to TRBJ1-6; 7 positions match TRBD1. The germline gives CDR1 MDHEN, CDR2 SYDVKM. This CDR3 is built from 16 residues. Trimming cost V 6 bases and J 10 bases; bases outside gene matches: 15. In DNA form, the CDR3 reads TGTGCCAGCAGATATCAACAGGGGATCCGGGGGTCACCCCTCCACTTT. It translates to CASRYQQGIRGSPLHF.

This clonotype was picked up many times. CDR3 nucleotide sequence: TGTGCCAGCAGCACCGGGGGGGCCTACGAGCAGTACTTC. The encoded protein is CASSTGGAYEQYF. The chain uses TRBV12-3 or TRBV12-4 and TRBJ2-7, with 8 bases lining up with TRBD2. CDR3 length equals 13 residues. Unmatched junction bases numbered 3, after V lost 6 bases and J lost 2 bases.

This clonotype turned up a few times. The chain employs TRBV6-5 and TRBJ2-1; 8 bases match TRBD2. Trimming removed 7 bases from V and 2 bases from J; junction bases left unmatched: 13. This CDR3 has 17 amino acids. Germline assignment: CDR1 MNHEY and CDR2 SVGAGI. The chain's CDR3 is CASTDTYSGKTYNEQFF. The CDR3 DNA is TGTGCCAGCACCGACACGTATAGCGGGAAGACCTACAATGAGCAGTTCTTC.

This clonotype was seen repeatedly, ten times or more. Here the CDR3 DNA reads TGTGCCTGGGCCGACAGTTCCAACTATGGCTACACCTTC. It specifies CAWADSSNYGYTF. This chain uses TRBV30 with TRBJ1-2, with a possible D match to TRBD1 (5 bases). There are 13 residues in the CDR3. The V end was cut by 5 bases, the J end by 2 bases, with 12 bases between. Germline V gives CDR1 GTSNPN, CDR2 SVGIG (reference sequence).

This clonotype occurred once. This chain joins TRBV11-1 and TRBJ1-2, with D maybe TRBD1 (6 bases). Germline V lookup: CDR1 SGHAT, CDR2 FQDESV (reference sequence). Trimming stripped 5 bases from V and 4 bases from J, with 17 bases between. CDR3 length: 15 residues. This CDR3 is CASSAQQGMGYGYTF. In DNA form, the CDR3 reads TGTGCCAGCAGCGCCCAACAGGGTATGGGCTATGGCTACACCTTC. Using reference TRBV11-1 and TRBJ1-2 for the parts outside the CDR3, the full variable domain is EAEVAQSPRYKITEKSQAVAFWCDPISGHATLYWYRQILGQGPELLVQFQDESVVDDSQLPKDRFSAERLKGVDSTLKIQPAELGDSAMYLCASSAQQGMGYGYTFGSGTRLTVV.

This clonotype has only a few counts. The genes are TRBV5-1 and TRBJ1-2; no clear D gene. This CDR3 region has 11 residues. Germline CDR1 SGHRS, CDR2 YFSETQ. V was trimmed by 7 bases and J by 6 bases, leaving 10 bases between them. DNA for the CDR3: TGCGCCAGCCTACCTGGGAATGGCTACACCTTC. It encodes CASLPGNGYTF.

A note on this clonotype: A much larger clone lies a single base off, so this may be a read error. This chain links TRBV12-3 or TRBV12-4 with TRBJ2-7; 9 bases line up with TRBD2. V shed 3 bases and J 6 bases; nucleotides not matched to a gene: 3. CDR3 length equals 13 residues. The CDR3 sequence: CASSFSGSGEQYF. Written as DNA, the CDR3 is TGTGCCAGCAGTTTTAGCGGGAGCGGCGAGCAGTACTTC.

This clonotype was detected many times. V gene TRBV11-2 combines with J gene TRBJ2-3; D might be TRBD2 (6 bases). Germline values: CDR1 SGHAT, CDR2 FQNNGV. This CDR3 comprises 15 residues. V was trimmed by 1 base and J by 0 bases, leaving 8 bases between them. The CDR3 coding sequence is TGTGCCAGCAGCTTAGGCGGGACTAGCACAGATACGCAGTATTTT. Residues: CASSLGGTSTDTQYF.

This clonotype was found many times. The CDR3 here is CASRQTGGPVYGYTF. For the CDR3, the DNA is TGTGCCAGCAGACAGACAGGGGGCCCGGTCTATGGCTACACCTTC. This chain links TRBV6-5 with TRBJ1-2; TRBD1 matches at 10 bases. Germline V gives CDR1 MNHEY, CDR2 SVGAGI. V shed 6 bases, J shed 4 bases, and the junction held 8 bases outside the gene matches. The CDR3 has 15 amino acids.

This clonotype was counted only a few times. The chain employs TRBV27 and TRBJ2-6; D uncertain. This CDR3 region has 16 residues. Germline V gene lookup returns CDR1 MNHEY and CDR2 SMNVEV (reference sequence). V was clipped by 0 bases and J by 0 bases, with 6 bases between them. The CDR3 DNA reads TGTGCCAGCAGTTTATCGCACAGCTCTGGGGCCAACGTCCTGACTTTC. It translates to CASSLSHSSGANVLTF.

This clonotype was counted ten times or more. V is TRBV11-1 and J is TRBJ2-7, with D possibly being TRBD1 or TRBD2 (5 bases each). CDR3 length: 16 amino acids. V lost 1 base to trimming and J lost 0 bases, with 13 bases between them. Germline loops: CDR1 SGHAT, CDR2 FQDESV (reference sequence). CDR3 loop: CASSLGAGRSSYEQYF. The CDR3 nucleotides read TGTGCCAGCAGCTTAGGGGCAGGGAGAAGCTCCTACGAGCAGTACTTC.

DNA for the CDR3: TGCAGCGTTGCCATGACTAGCGGGATTGGGACCGGGGAGCTGTTTTTT. It is translated as CSVAMTSGIGTGELFF. V usage is TRBV29-1 and J usage is TRBJ2-2; 11 positions agree with TRBD2. The germline gives CDR1 SQVTM, CDR2 ANQGSEA. CDR3 length: 16 residues. Trimming at V came to 4 bases and at J to 5 bases, leaving 9 bases not matched to a gene.

This clonotype was found many times. The chain links TRBV11-2 to TRBJ1-2, with TRBD1 identical over 9 bases. This CDR3 is built from 15 residues. The ends lost 4 bases at V and 4 bases at J; junction bases unmatched: 7. Looked up from germline, CDR1 is SGHAT and CDR2 is FQNNGV. The chain's CDR3 is CASSSGDRAGYGYTF. The CDR3 coding sequence is TGTGCCAGCAGCTCCGGGGACAGGGCGGGCTATGGCTACACCTTC. Looking up the rest from reference TRBV11-2 and TRBJ1-2 gives the full variable domain: EAGVAQSPRYKIIEKRQSVAFWCNPISGHATLYWYQQILGQGPKLLIQFQNNGVVDDSQLPKDRFSAERLKGVDSTLKIQPAKLEDSAVYLCASSSGDRAGYGYTFGSGTRLTVV.

This clonotype appeared many times. CDR3 protein: CASSLAQTTEAFF. The CDR3 DNA is TGTGCCAGCAGCTTAGCGCAGACCACTGAAGCTTTCTTT. The V and J genes are TRBV7-9 and TRBJ1-1; D is uncertain. The germline V gene has CDR1 SEHNR and CDR2 FQNEAQ (reference sequence). The CDR3 is made up of 13 amino acids. V was trimmed by 0 bases and J by 4 bases, leaving 6 bases between them. The full variable domain, in which reference TRBV7-9 and TRBJ1-1 provide the parts outside the CDR3, is DTGVSQNPRHKITKRGQNVTFRCDPISEHNRLYWYRQTLGQGPEFLTYFQNEAQLEKSRLLSDRFSAERPKGSFSTLEIQRTEQGDSAMYLCASSLAQTTEAFFGQGTRLTVV.